This TCR beta chain was obtained from a study of OX40 agonist ivuxolimab in advanced cancers. Overall study findings and caveats: What antigens the expanded peripheral T cells recognized was never established. Clonal expansion among partial responders at 0.1-3.0 mg/kg ranked near the lowest.

Samples of blood were obtained at baseline, on cycle 4 day 1, and on cycle 7 day 1. With respect to this clone: The antigen remains undetermined.

The protocol was immunoSEQ multiplex PCR, while the TCRdb copy is restricted to in-frame clones and leaves out a portion. Found here are approximately 14,000 clones, 80% of them singletons; the top ten hold 35%. The source was CD4+ or CD8+ T cells sorted from blood, collected in a trial of the OX40 agonist ivuxolimab. The origin of this receptor is an adult with an advanced solid tumor such as melanoma, head and neck, liver or kidney cancer.

The CDR3 DNA is TGTGCCAGCAGCGTAGGCTCTCGACAGCCCCAGCATTTT. Translating gives CASSVGSRQPQHF. The chain joins TRBV9 to TRBJ1-5, with D unresolved. CDR1 is SGDLS, CDR2 YYNGEE, per germline. The CDR3 runs 13 residues. V lost 0 bases to trimming and J lost 7 bases, with 8 bases between them. Using reference TRBV9 and TRBJ1-5 for the parts outside the CDR3, the full variable domain is DSGVTQTPKHLITATGQRVTLRCSPRSGDLSVYWYQQSLDQGLQFLIQYYNGEERAKGNILERFSAQQFPDLHSELNLSSLELGDSALYFCASSVGSRQPQHFGDGTRLSIL.